The 5 T cell receptor beta chains below come from one sample, sequenced in a study of regulatory T cells in long-lasting Graves disease. Noted time point: newly diagnosed GD, antithyroid drugs for less than 3 months. The TCR library was prepared using RNA isolated from PBMCs. Building of the TCR beta libraries involved iRepertoire HTBI primers and Arm-PCR of CDR3 regions. Each CDR3 protein gets one entry after TCRdb re-called the multiplex PCR reads with MiXCR. The sample comprises a few hundred thousand distinct CDR3 sequences, approximately 18% of which are singletons, and 12% to 15% rests with the top ten. These data also featured in a second study, about T cells in Graves' hyperthyroidism and ophthalmopathy.

The material sequenced was peripheral blood mononuclear cells (PBMCs), taken at new diagnosis, from a patient treated with antithyroid drugs. The receptors shown here come from a woman aged 25 to 45 with Graves disease.

There are a few counts of this clonotype. This may arise from a read error, as a much more abundant clone is one base away. The CDR3 is CASSRDRGIGTDTQYF. DNA of the CDR3: TGTGCCAGCAGCCGGGACAGGGGAATAGGCACAGATACGCAGTATTTT. The chain links TRBV7-2 to TRBJ2-3; 10 nucleotides match TRBD1. V was pared by 5 bases and J by 1 base, with 6 bases of the junction left unmatched. In germline, CDR1 is SGHTA, CDR2 FQGNSA. This CDR3 contains 16 residues.

Many counts were recorded for this clonotype. The J gene is TRBJ1-1, the V gene TRBV2, with D unresolved. The CDR3 length is 14 residues. Germline assignment: CDR1 SNHLY and CDR2 FYNNEI. Deletions cut 3 bases from V and 8 bases from J, with 16 bases between. The CDR3 DNA is TGTGCCAGCAGTGATTTGGTCGGAGCAAACGAAGCTTTCTTT. Protein sequence: CASSDLVGANEAFF.

V gene TRBV10-2 combines with J gene TRBJ1-5; weak D call: TRBD1 (5 bases). This CDR3 contains 15 residues. The germline V gene has CDR1 WSHSY and CDR2 SAAADI. Deletions cut 5 bases from V and 5 bases from J, with 16 bases between. The CDR3 DNA follows: TGCGCCAGCAGTAACCGCGGCCAGGGCGATCAGCCCCAGCATTTT. It translates to CASSNRGQGDQPQHF.

The chain uses TRBV2 and TRBJ1-5; 9 bases are a match to TRBD1. This CDR3 spans 14 amino acids. Germline CDR1 is SNHLY and CDR2 is FYNNEI. Trimming cost V 7 bases and J 7 bases; bases outside gene matches: 8. CDR3: CASKDRGRGQPQHF. The CDR3 DNA reads as TGTGCCAGCAAGGACAGGGGTCGTGGACAGCCCCAGCATTTT.

This clonotype was observed many times. The V and J genes are TRBV20-1 and TRBJ1-4; D possibly corresponds to TRBD1 (5 bases). The CDR3 has 16 residues. Germline CDR1 DFQATT, CDR2 SNEGSKA (reference sequence). V lost 8 bases to trimming and J lost 0 bases, with 19 bases between them. CDR3 sequence (DNA): TGCAGTTCCCTCGGACGGGGGGTTGCAACTAATGAAAAACTGTTTTTT. It encodes CSSLGRGVATNEKLFF.